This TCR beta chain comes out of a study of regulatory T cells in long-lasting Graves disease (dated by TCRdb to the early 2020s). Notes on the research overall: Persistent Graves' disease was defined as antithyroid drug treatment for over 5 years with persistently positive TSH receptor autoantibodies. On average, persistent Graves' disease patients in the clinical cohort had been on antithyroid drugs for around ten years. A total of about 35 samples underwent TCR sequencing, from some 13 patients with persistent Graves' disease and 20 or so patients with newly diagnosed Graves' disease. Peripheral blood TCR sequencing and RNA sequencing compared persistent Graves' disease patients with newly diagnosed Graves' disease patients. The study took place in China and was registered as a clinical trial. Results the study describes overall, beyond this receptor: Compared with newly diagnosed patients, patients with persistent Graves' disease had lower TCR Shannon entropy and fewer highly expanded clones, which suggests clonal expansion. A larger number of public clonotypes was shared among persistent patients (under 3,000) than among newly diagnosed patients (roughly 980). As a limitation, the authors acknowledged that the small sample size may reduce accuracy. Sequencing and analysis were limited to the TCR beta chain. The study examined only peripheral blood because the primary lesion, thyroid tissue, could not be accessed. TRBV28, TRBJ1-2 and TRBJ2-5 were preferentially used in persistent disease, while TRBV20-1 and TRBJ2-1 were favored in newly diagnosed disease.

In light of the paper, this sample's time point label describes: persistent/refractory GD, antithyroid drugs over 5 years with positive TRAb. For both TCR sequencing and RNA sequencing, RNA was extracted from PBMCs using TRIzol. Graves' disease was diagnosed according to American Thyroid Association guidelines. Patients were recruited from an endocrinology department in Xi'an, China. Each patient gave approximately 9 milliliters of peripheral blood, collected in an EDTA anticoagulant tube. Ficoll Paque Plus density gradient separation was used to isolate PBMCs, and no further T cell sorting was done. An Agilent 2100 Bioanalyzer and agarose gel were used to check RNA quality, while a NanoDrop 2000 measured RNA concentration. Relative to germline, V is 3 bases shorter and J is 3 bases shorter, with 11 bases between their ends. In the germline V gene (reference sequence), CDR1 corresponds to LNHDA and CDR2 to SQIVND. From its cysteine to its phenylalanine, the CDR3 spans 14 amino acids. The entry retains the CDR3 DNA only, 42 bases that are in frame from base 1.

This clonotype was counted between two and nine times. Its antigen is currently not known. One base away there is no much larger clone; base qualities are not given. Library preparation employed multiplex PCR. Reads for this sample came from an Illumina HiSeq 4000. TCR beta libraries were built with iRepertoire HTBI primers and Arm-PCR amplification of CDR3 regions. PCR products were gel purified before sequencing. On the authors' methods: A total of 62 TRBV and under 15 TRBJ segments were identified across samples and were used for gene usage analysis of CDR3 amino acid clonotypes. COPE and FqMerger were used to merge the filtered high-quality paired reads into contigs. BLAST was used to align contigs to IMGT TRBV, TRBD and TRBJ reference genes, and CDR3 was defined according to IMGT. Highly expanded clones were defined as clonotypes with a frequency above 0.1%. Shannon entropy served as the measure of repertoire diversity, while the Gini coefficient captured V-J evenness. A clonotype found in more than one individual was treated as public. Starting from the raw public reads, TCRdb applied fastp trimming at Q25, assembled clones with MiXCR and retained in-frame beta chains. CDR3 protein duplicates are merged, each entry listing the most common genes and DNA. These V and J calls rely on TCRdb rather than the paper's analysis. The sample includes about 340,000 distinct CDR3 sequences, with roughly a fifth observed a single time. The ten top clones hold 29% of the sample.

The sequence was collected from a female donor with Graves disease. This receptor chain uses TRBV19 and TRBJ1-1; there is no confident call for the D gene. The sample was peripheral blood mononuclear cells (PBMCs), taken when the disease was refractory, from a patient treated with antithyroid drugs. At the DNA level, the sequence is TGTGCCAGTAGTATTGGCAGGCCTTACACTGAAGCTTTCTTT. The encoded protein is CASSIGRPYTEAFF.